These 8 T cell receptor beta chains were sequenced from one sample in a study of blood T cell repertoires in COVID-19. Sequencing was performed with immunoSEQ multiplex PCR; in TCRdb, only in-frame clones are kept and a portion is missing. The sample comprises fewer than 350,000 clones, around 81% of which are singletons, and over 2.5% rests with the top ten. The sample consisted of peripheral blood. The receptors stem from a woman aged 60-75 years with active or convalescent COVID-19.

The genes are TRBV19 and TRBJ2-7; a weak D match, TRBD1 (6 bases). The germline V gene encodes CDR1 LNHDA and CDR2 SQIVND (reference sequence). The CDR3 spans 13 residues. V dropped 6 bases and J dropped 0 bases, with 9 bases sitting between them. The CDR3 here is CASSPGASYEQYF. The CDR3 DNA follows: TGTGCCAGTAGCCCAGGGGCCTCCTACGAGCAGTACTTC.

For the CDR3, the DNA is TGTGCCAGCAGCCAAGCTAGCGGGAACTCTGGGGCCAACGTCCTGACTTTC. It encodes CASSQASGNSGANVLTF. The chain employs TRBV3-1 (or the pseudogene TRBV3-2) and TRBJ2-6; 9 bases agree with TRBD2. CDR1 and CDR2 from the germline V gene are LGHDT and YNNKEL (reference sequence). The V segment lost 1 base and the J segment 0 bases; nucleotides outside the gene matches: 1. This CDR3 spans 17 amino acids.

The V and J genes are TRBV19 and TRBJ1-1; a weak D match, TRBD1 (6 bases). V was clipped by 6 bases and J by 4 bases, with 15 bases between them. From germline, CDR1 is LNHDA and CDR2 SQIVND (reference sequence). The CDR3 loop spans 14 amino acids. This CDR3 is CASRHRVEGTEAFF. CDR3 bases: TGTGCCAGTAGGCACAGGGTCGAGGGCACTGAAGCTTTCTTT.

This clone was counted once. The V call is TRBV13, the J call TRBJ1-1; D gene unclear. V dropped 5 bases and J dropped 1 base, with 8 bases sitting between them. This CDR3 has 13 residues. Per the germline V gene, CDR1 is PRHDT and CDR2 is FYEKMQ (reference sequence). The CDR3 DNA follows: TGTGCCAGCAGCCCCAGGAAGAACACTGAAGCTTTCTTT. As protein: CASSPRKNTEAFF.

This chain connects TRBV19 to TRBJ1-1; D is unclear. Germline V gene lookup returns CDR1 LNHDA and CDR2 SQIVND (reference sequence). V lost 6 bases and J 1 base, leaving 9 bases between the germline ends. CDR3 length: 13 residues. CDR3 bases: TGTGCCAGTAGCTTACATGGGAACACTGAAGCTTTCTTT. Protein product: CASSLHGNTEAFF.

This clone was counted a few times. This rearrangement joins TRBV2 to TRBJ1-2; 8 bases are shared with TRBD1. Trimming removed 5 bases from V and 5 bases from J; junction bases left unmatched: 7. This CDR3 has 14 residues. Looked up from germline, CDR1 is SNHLY and CDR2 is FYNNEI. The CDR3 region is CASSFGQGLYGYTF. For the CDR3, the DNA is TGTGCCAGCAGTTTTGGACAGGGACTGTATGGCTACACCTTC.

The rearrangement joins TRBV13 to TRBJ2-1; TRBD2 matches 14 bases. The CDR3 is 17 amino acids. Germline assignment: CDR1 PRHDT and CDR2 FYEKMQ (reference sequence). Unmatched junction bases numbered 11, after V lost 5 bases and J lost 8 bases. The CDR3 spells CASSVGTSGGGWDEQFF. CDR3 DNA: TGTGCCAGCAGCGTCGGGACTAGCGGGGGAGGATGGGATGAGCAGTTCTTC. The complete variable domain, with remaining parts taken from reference TRBV13 and TRBJ2-1, reads AAGVIQSPRHLIKEKRETATLKCYPIPRHDTVYWYQQGPGQDPQFLISFYEKMQSDKGSIPDRFSAQQFSDYHSELNMSSLELGDSALYFCASSVGTSGGGWDEQFFGPGTRLTVL.

In regard to this clone: The same CDR3 is also encoded by other DNA sequences in this sample. The gene calls are TRBV27 and TRBJ1-4, with TRBD1 identical over 7 bases. Trimming took 2 bases from V and 3 from J; bases not matched to a gene: 3. The CDR3 loop spans 15 amino acids. Germline V gene sequence: CDR1 MNHEY, CDR2 SMNVEV (reference sequence). CDR3 coding DNA: TGTGCCAGCAGTTTAAGCGGACAGGCTAATGAAAAACTGTTTTTT. Translated: CASSLSGQANEKLFF. Full variable domain (missing parts from reference TRBV27 and TRBJ1-4): EAQVTQNPRYLITVTGKKLTVTCSQNMNHEYMSWYRQDPGLGLRQIYYSMNVEVTDKGDVPEGYKVSRKEKRNFPLILESPSPNQTSLYFCASSLSGQANEKLFFGSGTQLSVL.